This TCR beta chain appears in the sequencing data of a study of OX40 agonist ivuxolimab in advanced cancers. From germline, CDR1 is SGHAT and CDR2 FQNNGV. The CDR3 loop spans 12 amino acids. Trimming shortened V by 4 bases and J by 8 bases, and 8 bases separated the two germline ends. Sequencing was performed with immunoSEQ multiplex PCR; in TCRdb, only in-frame clones are kept and a portion is missing. The sample records some 46,000 clones, around 90% being singletons. The sequencing used CD4+ or CD8+ T cells sorted from blood, collected in a trial of the OX40 agonist ivuxolimab. The sequence was collected from an adult with an advanced solid tumor such as melanoma, head and neck, liver or kidney cancer. The chain has TRBV11-2 and TRBJ2-2, with D hard to call. CDR3 sequence: CASSSEEGELFF. As DNA, the CDR3 is TGTGCCAGCAGCTCCGAAGAAGGGGAGCTGTTTTTT.